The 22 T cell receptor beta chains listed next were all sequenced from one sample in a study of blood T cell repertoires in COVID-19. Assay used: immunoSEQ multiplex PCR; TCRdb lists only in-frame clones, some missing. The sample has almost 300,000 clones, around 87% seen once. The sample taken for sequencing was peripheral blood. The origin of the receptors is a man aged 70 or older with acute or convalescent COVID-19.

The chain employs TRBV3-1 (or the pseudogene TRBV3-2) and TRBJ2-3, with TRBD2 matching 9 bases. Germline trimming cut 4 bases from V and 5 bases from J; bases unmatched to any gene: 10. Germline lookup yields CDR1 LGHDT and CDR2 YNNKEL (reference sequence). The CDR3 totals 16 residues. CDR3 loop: CASSPVAGAPVDTQYF. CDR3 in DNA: TGTGCCAGCAGCCCCGTAGCGGGGGCCCCGGTAGATACGCAGTATTTT.

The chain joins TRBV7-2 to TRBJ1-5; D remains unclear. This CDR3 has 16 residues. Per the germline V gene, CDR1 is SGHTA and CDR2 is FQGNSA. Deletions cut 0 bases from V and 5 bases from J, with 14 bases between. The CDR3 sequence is CASSLAGRREYQPQHF. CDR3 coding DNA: TGTGCCAGCAGCTTAGCAGGGAGGAGGGAGTATCAGCCCCAGCATTTT.

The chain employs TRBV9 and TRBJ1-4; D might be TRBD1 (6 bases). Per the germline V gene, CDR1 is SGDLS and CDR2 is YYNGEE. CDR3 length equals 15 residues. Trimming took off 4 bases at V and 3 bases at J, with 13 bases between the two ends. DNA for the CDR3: TGTGCCAGCAGCCGTTTACAGGGAGCTAATGAAAAACTGTTTTTT. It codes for CASSRLQGANEKLFF.

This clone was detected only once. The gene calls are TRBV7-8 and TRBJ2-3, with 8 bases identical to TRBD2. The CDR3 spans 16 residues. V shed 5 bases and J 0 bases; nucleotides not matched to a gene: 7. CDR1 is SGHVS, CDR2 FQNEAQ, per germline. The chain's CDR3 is CASSPWTSLSTDTQYF. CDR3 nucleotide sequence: TGTGCCAGCAGCCCGTGGACTAGCCTCAGCACAGATACGCAGTATTTT.

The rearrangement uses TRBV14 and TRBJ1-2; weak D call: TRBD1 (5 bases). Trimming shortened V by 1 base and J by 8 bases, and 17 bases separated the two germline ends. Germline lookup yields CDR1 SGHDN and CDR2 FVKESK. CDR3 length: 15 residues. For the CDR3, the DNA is TGTGCCAGCAGCCAAGTCGGGGGATCAGTGCAGGGCTACACCTTC. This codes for CASSQVGGSVQGYTF.

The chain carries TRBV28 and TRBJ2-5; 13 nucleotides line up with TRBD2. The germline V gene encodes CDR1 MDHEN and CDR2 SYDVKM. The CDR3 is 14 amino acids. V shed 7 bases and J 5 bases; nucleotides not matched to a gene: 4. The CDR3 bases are TGTGCCAGCACCTGGACTAGCGGGAGTGAGACCCAGTACTTC. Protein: CASTWTSGSETQYF. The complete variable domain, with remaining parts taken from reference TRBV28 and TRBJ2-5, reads DVKVTQSSRYLVKRTGEKVFLECVQDMDHENMFWYRQDPGLGLRLIYFSYDVKMKEKGDIPEGYSVSREKKERFSLILESASTNQTSMYLCASTWTSGSETQYFGPGTRLLVL.

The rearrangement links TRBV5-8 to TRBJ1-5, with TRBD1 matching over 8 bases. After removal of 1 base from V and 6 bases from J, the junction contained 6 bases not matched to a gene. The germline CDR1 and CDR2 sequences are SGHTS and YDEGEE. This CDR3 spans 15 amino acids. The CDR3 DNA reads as TGTGCCAGCAGCTTGTTCGGCGGACAGGGTCAGCCCCAGCATTTT. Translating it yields CASSLFGGQGQPQHF.

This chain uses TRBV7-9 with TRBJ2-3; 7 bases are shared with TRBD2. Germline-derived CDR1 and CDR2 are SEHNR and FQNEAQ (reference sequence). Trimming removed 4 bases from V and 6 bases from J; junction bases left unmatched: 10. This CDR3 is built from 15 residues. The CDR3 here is CASSYGTTSGDTQYF. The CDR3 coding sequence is TGTGCCAGCAGCTATGGGACTACCTCTGGGGATACGCAGTATTTT.

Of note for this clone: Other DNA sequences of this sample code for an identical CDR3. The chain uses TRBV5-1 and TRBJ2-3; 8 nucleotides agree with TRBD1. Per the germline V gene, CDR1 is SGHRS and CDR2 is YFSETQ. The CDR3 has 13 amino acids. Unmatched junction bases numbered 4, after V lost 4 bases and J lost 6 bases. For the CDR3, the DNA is TGCGCCAGCAGCGGACAGGGAACGGATACGCAGTATTTT. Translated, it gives CASSGQGTDTQYF.

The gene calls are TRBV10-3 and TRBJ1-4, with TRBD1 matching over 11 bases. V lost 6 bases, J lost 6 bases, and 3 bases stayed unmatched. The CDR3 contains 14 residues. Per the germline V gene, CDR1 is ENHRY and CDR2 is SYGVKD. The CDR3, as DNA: TGTGCCATCAGACCGGGACAGGGGGATGAAAAACTGTTTTTT. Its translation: CAIRPGQGDEKLFF.

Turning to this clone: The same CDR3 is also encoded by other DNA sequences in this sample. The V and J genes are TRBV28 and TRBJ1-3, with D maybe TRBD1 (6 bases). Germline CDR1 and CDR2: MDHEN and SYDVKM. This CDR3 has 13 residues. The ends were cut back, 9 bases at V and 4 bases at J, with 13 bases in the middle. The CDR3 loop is CASSQGSGNTIYF. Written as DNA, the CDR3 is TGTGCCAGTTCCCAGGGGTCCGGAAACACCATATATTTT.

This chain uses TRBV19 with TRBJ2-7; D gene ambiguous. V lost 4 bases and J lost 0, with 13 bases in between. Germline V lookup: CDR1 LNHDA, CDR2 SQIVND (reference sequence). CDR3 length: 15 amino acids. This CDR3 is CASSKARHSSYEQYF. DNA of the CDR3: TGTGCCAGTAGTAAGGCCAGGCACAGCTCCTACGAGCAGTACTTC.

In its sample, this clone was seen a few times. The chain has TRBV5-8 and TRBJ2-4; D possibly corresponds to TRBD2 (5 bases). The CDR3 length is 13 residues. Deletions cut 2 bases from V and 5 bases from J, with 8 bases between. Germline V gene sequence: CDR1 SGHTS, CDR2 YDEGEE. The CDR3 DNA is TGTGCCAGCAGCTTCCTAGCAGAAAACATTCAGTACTTC. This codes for CASSFLAENIQYF.

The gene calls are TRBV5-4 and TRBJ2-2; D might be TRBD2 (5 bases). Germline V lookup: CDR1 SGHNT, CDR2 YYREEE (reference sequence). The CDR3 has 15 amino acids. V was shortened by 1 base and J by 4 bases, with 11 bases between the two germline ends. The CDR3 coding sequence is TGTGCCAGCAGCTTGCCCCTAGCCCCCACCGGGGAGCTGTTTTTT. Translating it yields CASSLPLAPTGELFF.

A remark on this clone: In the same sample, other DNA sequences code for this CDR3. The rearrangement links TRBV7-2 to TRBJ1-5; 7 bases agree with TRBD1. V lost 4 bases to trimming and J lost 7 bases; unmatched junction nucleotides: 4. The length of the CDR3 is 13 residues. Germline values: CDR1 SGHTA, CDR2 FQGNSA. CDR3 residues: CASSSDRVQPQHF. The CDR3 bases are TGTGCCAGCAGCTCTGACAGGGTACAGCCCCAGCATTTT.

This chain's CDR3 is CASSYSNRDRTGNTIYF. CDR3 nucleotide sequence: TGTGCCAGCAGTTACAGCAACCGGGACAGGACTGGAAACACCATATATTTT. The gene calls are TRBV6-7 and TRBJ1-3, with 8 bases fitting TRBD1. TRBV6-7 is annotated as an ORF whose role is uncertain. The CDR3 covers 17 residues. J lost 2 bases, V lost 2 bases, and 8 bases had no gene match.

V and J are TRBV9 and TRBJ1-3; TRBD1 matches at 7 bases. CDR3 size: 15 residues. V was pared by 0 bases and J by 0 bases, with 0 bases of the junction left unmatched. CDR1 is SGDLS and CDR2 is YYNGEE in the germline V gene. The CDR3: CASSVGTGSGNTIYF. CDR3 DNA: TGTGCCAGCAGCGTAGGGACAGGCTCTGGAAACACCATATATTTT.

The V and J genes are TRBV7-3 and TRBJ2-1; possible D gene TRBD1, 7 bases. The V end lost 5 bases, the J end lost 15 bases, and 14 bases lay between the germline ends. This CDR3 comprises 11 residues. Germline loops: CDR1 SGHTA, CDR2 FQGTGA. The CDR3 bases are TGTGCCAGCAGCGGGCAGGGGGGATTGTTCTTC. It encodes CASSGQGGLFF.

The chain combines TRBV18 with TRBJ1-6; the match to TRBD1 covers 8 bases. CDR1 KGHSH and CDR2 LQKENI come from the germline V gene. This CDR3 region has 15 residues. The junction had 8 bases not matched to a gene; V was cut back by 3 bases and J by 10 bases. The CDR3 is CASSPNQGANSPLHF. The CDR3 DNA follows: TGTGCCAGCTCACCTAATCAGGGGGCGAACTCACCCCTCCACTTT.

CDR3 region: CASSIDPRGRSYGYTF. Here the CDR3 DNA reads TGTGCCAGTAGTATAGATCCGCGGGGGCGCAGCTATGGCTACACCTTC. V is TRBV19 and J is TRBJ1-2; maybe TRBD1 (6 bases). Germline CDR1 LNHDA, CDR2 SQIVND (reference sequence). V lost 0 bases to trimming and J lost 4 bases, with 15 bases between them. The CDR3 loop spans 16 amino acids.

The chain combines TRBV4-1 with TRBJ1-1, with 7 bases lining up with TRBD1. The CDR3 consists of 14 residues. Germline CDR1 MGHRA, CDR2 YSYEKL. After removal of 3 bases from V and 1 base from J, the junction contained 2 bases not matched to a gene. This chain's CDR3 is CASSQRTGNTEAFF. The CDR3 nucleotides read TGCGCCAGCAGCCAGAGGACAGGGAACACTGAAGCTTTCTTT.

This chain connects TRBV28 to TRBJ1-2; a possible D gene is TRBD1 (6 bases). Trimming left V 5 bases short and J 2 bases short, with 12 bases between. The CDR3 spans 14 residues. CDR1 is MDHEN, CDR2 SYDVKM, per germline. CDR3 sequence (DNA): TGTGCCAGCAGTGTAAACCAGGGGAACTATGGCTACACCTTC. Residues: CASSVNQGNYGYTF.